The present entry profiles one TCR beta chain with its context. Its antigen remains unidentified. The data were taken from a study of OX40 agonist ivuxolimab in advanced cancers. Study-wide background: Cohort: approximately 83% men, mean age approximately 64, aged roughly 23 to 79. Prior therapy, whether anti-PD-1, anti-PD-L1 or anti-CTLA-4, was allowed, and about 40% had some.

V was cut by 3 bases and J by 5 bases, with 14 bases left in between. Looked up from germline, CDR1 is MDHEN and CDR2 is SYDVKM. CDR3 length: 15 residues. Study-level results: CD4+ and CD8+ blood T cells expanded clonally by week 6 at 0.1 to 3.0 mg/kg. On average, CD8+ T cells showed a greater number of expanded clones than CD4+.

The data were produced by immunoSEQ multiplex PCR, yet TCRdb's version contains in-frame clones alone and is incomplete. Of some 90,000 clones in the sample, more than 70% were seen once. The TCR comes from an adult with an advanced solid tumor such as melanoma, head and neck, liver or kidney cancer. The chain joins TRBV28 to TRBJ1-5, with D possibly being TRBD1 (5 bases). The sample was CD4+ or CD8+ T cells sorted from blood, taken in a trial of the OX40 agonist ivuxolimab. The DNA of the CDR3 is TGTGCCAGCAGTTTGTCCAGGGAGGGTTATCAGCCCCAGCATTTT. It codes for CASSLSREGYQPQHF.